This T cell receptor beta chain was captured by sequencing in a study of blood T cell repertoires in COVID-19. Study-wide background: Either two negative PCRs, clearance, or symptom resolution qualified Cohort 3 donors as recovered. PBMCs, B-cell-depleted T cells, or T cells were the source of the cDNA or gDNA that made up the material.

Germline V gene lookup returns CDR1 SGHNT and CDR2 YENEEA. J gave up 4 bases and V 4 bases, and 9 bases lay outside the gene matches. This CDR3 has 15 residues. This table comes from immunoSEQ multiplex PCR, and its TCRdb copy is limited to in-frame clones, with some not included. The profile shows fewer than 250,000 clones, 85% to 90% of them singletons. Sequencing used PBMCs or T cells enriched from blood (not recorded which). The clonotype comes from a woman between 40 and 50 years old in a cohort exposed to, infected with or recovered from COVID-19 (not recorded which). The V gene is TRBV11-3, the J gene TRBJ2-7, with TRBD1 matching over 8 bases. CDR3 loop: CASSSPGQGGYEQYF. CDR3 DNA sequence: TGTGCCAGCAGCTCACCCGGACAGGGAGGATACGAGCAGTACTTC.